This T cell receptor beta chain is drawn from a study of OX40 agonist ivuxolimab in advanced cancers. With regard to the full study: The costimulatory receptor OX40 (CD134) was targeted by ivuxolimab, a fully human IgG2 agonistic monoclonal antibody. Intravenous ivuxolimab was administered to patients every 2 weeks at six dose levels: 0.01, 0.1, 0.3, 1.5, 3 and 10 mg/kg. Of the roughly 51 patients in dose escalation, around 19 had hepatocellular carcinoma, some 15 had melanoma, 9 had renal cell carcinoma and 9 had head and neck cancer. In the dose-escalation cohort, over 65% of patients were male, and the mean age was approximately 60 years, with a range of roughly 23 to 85. Patients were allowed to have had prior anti-PD-1, anti-PD-L1 or anti-CTLA-4 therapy, and around 40% of the dose-escalation patients had previously received checkpoint inhibitors. Partial responses occurred in three dose-escalation patients, of whom one had hepatocellular carcinoma and two had cutaneous melanoma. The purpose of peripheral TCRbeta sequencing was to test whether ivuxolimab changed TCR sequence diversity and led to clonal T-cell expansion. The paper covers the monotherapy dose-escalation part of the phase I ivuxolimab trial, which included N ≈ 50 patients. Findings and caveats that apply to the study as a whole: Antigen specificity was not determined for the clonally expanded peripheral T cells. Partial responders in the 0.1-3.0 mg/kg groups had among the lowest normalized peripheral clonal expansion, especially among CD8+ T cells. At doses of 0.1 to 3.0 mg/kg, clonal expansion of both CD4+ and CD8+ blood T cells was observed from baseline to week 6. After ivuxolimab, expanded clones were on average more numerous among CD8+ T cells than among CD4+ T cells. Low levels of normalized T-cell clonal expansion were also seen in some nonresponding patients.

Concerning this clone: Which antigen it targets is not known. No base quality information exists; no much larger clone differs at one position.

Patients with a history of autoimmune disease or receiving systemic immunosuppression were excluded from the trial. Peripheral blood for TCR sequencing was collected from all dose cohorts at baseline, on cycle 4 day 1, and on cycle 7 day 1. Samples were obtained from an open-label, multicenter, first-in-human phase I dose-escalation trial of ivuxolimab. Adults with locally advanced or metastatic melanoma, renal cell, hepatocellular, or head and neck squamous cell carcinoma were enrolled in the trial. Before TCR sequencing, CD4+ T cells and CD8+ T cells from peripheral blood were sorted into separate populations. Genomic DNA was isolated from the sorted cells so that the TCRbeta CDR3 region could be sequenced. The immunoSEQ Assay was used to sequence the TCRbeta CDR3 regions. TCRdb provides this immuneACCESS table in a form limited to in-frame rearrangements. Some clones are lacking; in checked studies, under half of them reflect an unresolved V gene, and why the rest are absent is not known. The sample yields approximately 35,000 clones; roughly 90% were counted once. 25% to 35% of the sample is held by the ten biggest clonotypes.

Trimming at the junction amounts to 0 bases on V and 1 base on J, and the germline ends lie 10 bases apart. The CDR3 has 16 amino acids, counting the end cysteine and phenylalanine. Only the CDR3 DNA stays, 48 bases, in frame from base 1. CDR1 is given as LGHNA and CDR2 as YSLEER, both from the germline V gene. Sequenced here: CD4+ or CD8+ T cells sorted from blood, sampled in a trial of the OX40 agonist ivuxolimab. The chain is assembled from TRBV4-3 and TRBJ1-3; possibly the D gene is TRBD1, per 5 matching bases. This TCR was sampled from an adult with an advanced solid tumor such as melanoma, head and neck, liver or kidney cancer. The nucleotide sequence is TGCGCCAGCAGCCAAGATTGGGCAGGGTCTGGAAACACCATATATTTT. This sequence encodes CASSQDWAGSGNTIYF.